This T cell receptor beta chain was identified during a study of control samples from healthy donors and cancer patients (dated by TCRdb to the early 2020s). About this clone itself: What this receptor recognizes is not known. Base qualities are missing; no much larger clone stands one base away.

Library preparation was by the immunoSEQ multiplex PCR assay. Held by TCRdb, this immuneACCESS table contains in-frame sequences only and omits some clones. Under half of the omission traces to an unresolved V gene where checked; the cause of the rest is unknown. The sample has about 40,000 clones on record, approximately 90% of them singletons. The ten largest make up 3.6% of the sample. This TCR came from a woman aged 45-59 years in good health. The specimen sequenced was blood.

The CDR3 loop reads CASRTGTYNSPLHF. The DNA sequence is as follows: TGTGCCAGTAGAACCGGGACTTACAATTCACCCCTCCACTTT. The chain is assembled from TRBV19 and TRBJ1-6; the D gene is perhaps TRBD1, from 5 matching bases. From cysteine to phenylalanine, the CDR3 is 14 amino acids long. Of the read, only the CDR3 DNA is kept; its 42 bases are in frame from base 1. Between the V and J ends, shortened by 6 bases and 7 bases respectively, the junction contains 13 bases. The germline V gene (reference sequence) yields LNHDA for CDR1 and SQIVND for CDR2.